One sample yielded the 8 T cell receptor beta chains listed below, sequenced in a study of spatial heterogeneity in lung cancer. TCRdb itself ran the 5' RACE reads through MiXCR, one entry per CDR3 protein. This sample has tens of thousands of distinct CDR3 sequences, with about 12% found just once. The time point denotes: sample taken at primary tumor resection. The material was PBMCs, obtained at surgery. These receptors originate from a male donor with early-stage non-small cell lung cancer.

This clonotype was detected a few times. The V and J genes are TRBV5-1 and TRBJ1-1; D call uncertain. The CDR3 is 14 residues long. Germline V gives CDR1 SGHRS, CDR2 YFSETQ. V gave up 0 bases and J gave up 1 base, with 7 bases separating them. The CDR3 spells CASSLEATNTEAFF. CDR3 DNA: TGCGCCAGCAGCTTGGAAGCTACGAACACTGAAGCTTTCTTT.

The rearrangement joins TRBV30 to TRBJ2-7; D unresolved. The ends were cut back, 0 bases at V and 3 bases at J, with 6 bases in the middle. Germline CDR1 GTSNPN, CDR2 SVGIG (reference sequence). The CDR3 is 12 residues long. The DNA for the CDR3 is TGTGCCTGGAGTGTTAGCAACTACGAGCAGTACTTC. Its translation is CAWSVSNYEQYF.

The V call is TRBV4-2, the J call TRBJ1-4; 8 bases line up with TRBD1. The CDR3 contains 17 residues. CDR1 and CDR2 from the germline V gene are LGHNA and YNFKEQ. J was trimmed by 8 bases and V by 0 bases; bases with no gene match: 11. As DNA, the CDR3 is TGTGCCAGCAGCCAAGAGACTTCAGGACAGGGCGGGGAAAAACTGTTTTTT. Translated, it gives CASSQETSGQGGEKLFF.

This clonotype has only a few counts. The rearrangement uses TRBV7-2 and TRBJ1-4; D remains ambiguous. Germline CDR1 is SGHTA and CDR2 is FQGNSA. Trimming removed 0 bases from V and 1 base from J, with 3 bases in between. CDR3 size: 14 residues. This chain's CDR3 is CASSLAGTNEKLFF. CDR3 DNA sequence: TGTGCCAGCAGCTTAGCCGGAACTAATGAAAAACTGTTTTTT.

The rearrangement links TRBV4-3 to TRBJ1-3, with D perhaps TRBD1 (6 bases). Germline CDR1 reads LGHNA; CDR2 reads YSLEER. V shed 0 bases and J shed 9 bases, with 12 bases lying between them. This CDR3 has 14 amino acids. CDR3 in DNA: TGCGCCAGCAGCCAAGATGGGGAGGGGGGCACCATATATTTT. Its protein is CASSQDGEGGTIYF.

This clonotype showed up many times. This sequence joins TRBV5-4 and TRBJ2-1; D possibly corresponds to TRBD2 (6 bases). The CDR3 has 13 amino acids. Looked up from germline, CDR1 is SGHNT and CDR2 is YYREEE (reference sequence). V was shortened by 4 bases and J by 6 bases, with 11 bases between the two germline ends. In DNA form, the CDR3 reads TGTGCCAGCAGCGTAACTAGCACCAATGAGCAGTTCTTC. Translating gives CASSVTSTNEQFF.

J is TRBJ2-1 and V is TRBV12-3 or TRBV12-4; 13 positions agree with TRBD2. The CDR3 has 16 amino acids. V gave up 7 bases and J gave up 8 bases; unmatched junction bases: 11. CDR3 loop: CASKVPGLAGVYEQFF. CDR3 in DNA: TGTGCCAGCAAAGTCCCCGGACTAGCGGGGGTCTATGAGCAGTTCTTC.

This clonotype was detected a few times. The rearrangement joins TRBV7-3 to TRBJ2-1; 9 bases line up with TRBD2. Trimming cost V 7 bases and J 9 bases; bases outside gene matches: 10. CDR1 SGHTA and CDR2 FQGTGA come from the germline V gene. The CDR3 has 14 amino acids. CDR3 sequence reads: CASTRTAGGTEQFF. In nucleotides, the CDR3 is TGTGCCAGCACCCGCACAGCGGGAGGAACTGAGCAGTTCTTC.